This TCR beta chain derives from a study of blood T cell repertoires in COVID-19. In the study overall: T cells, B-cell-depleted T cells, or PBMCs provided the cDNA or gDNA that served as material.

Here immunoSEQ multiplex PCR was the method, and the copy in TCRdb shows in-frame clones only, minus some. Among roughly 280,000 clones listed, 75% to 90% were seen once. V shed 0 bases and J 3 bases; nucleotides not matched to a gene: 11. This CDR3 is 21 amino acids long. In germline, CDR1 is MRHNA, CDR2 SNTAGT. The receptor comes from a woman aged 18-29 years who had recovered from COVID-19. The chain uses TRBV6-4 and TRBJ2-2, with 15 bases fitting TRBD2. The sample was PBMCs or T cells enriched from blood (not recorded which). CDR3 in amino acids: CASSDSPRTSGGVGDTGELFF. The DNA for the CDR3 is TGTGCCAGCAGTGACTCACCCAGGACTAGCGGGGGGGTAGGTGACACCGGGGAGCTGTTTTTT.